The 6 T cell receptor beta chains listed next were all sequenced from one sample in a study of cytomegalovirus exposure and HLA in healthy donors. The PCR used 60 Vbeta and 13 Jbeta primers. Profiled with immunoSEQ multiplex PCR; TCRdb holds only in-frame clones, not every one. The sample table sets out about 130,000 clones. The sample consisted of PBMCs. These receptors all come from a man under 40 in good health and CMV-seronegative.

The CDR3: CASSFQGRAYGYTF. In DNA form, the CDR3 reads TGTGCCAGCAGTTTTCAGGGGAGGGCCTATGGCTACACCTTC. This chain connects TRBV28 to TRBJ1-2; D is perhaps TRBD1 (6 bases). Germline assignment: CDR1 MDHEN and CDR2 SYDVKM. The length of the CDR3 is 14 residues. Trimming shortened V by 3 bases and J by 4 bases, and 12 bases separated the two germline ends.

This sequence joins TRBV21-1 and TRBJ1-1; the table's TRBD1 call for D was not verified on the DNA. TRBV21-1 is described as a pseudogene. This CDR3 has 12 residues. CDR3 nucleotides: TGTGCCAGCAGCCTCGGGTCAGGGGGAGCTTTCTTT. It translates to CASSLGSGGAFF.

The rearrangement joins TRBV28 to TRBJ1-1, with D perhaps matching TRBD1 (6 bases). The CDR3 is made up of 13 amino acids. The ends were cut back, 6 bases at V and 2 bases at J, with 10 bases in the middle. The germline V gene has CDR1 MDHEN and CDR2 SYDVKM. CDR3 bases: TGTGCCAGCAGCAGACAGGCCAACACTGAAGCTTTCTTT. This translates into CASSRQANTEAFF.

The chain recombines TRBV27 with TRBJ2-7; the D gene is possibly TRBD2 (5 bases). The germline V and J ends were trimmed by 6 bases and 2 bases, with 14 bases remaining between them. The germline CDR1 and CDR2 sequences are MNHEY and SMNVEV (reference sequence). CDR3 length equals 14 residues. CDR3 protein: CASSPSGSPYEQYF. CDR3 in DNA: TGTGCCAGCAGCCCGTCTGGGAGCCCCTACGAGCAGTACTTC.

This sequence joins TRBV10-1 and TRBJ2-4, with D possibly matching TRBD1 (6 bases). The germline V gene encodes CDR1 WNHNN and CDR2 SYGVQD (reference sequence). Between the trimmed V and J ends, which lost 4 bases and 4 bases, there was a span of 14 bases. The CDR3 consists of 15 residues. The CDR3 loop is CASSVGTPKKNIQYF. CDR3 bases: TGCGCCAGCAGTGTCGGGACACCCAAGAAAAACATTCAGTACTTC.

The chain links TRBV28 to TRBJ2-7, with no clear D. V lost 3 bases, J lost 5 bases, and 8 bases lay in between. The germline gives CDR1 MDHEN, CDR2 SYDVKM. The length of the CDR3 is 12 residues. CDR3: CASSLSEDEQYF. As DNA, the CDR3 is TGTGCCAGCAGTTTGTCCGAGGACGAGCAGTACTTC.